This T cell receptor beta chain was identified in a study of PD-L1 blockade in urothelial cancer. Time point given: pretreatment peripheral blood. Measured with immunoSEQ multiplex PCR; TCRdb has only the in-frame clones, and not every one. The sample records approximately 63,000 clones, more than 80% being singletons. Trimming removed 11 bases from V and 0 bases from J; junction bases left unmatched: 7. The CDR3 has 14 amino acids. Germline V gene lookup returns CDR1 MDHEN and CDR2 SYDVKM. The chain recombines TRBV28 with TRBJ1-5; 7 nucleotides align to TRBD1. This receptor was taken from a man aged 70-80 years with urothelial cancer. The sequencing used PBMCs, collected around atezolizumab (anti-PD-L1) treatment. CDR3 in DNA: TGTGCCTCGGGGACAGAGTATAGCAATCAGCCCCAGCATTTT. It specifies CASGTEYSNQPQHF.